Shown below are 19 T cell receptor beta chains from a single sample sequenced in a study of cytomegalovirus exposure and HLA in healthy donors. The PCR contained 60 Vbeta and 13 Jbeta primers. The protocol was immunoSEQ multiplex PCR, while the TCRdb copy is restricted to in-frame clones and leaves out a portion. The table shows about 150,000 clones, with 84% occurring only once. The sample taken for sequencing was PBMCs. These receptor sequences come from a girl aged 5 to 17 in good health and CMV-seropositive.

The CDR3: CASSWTGEAFF. DNA for the CDR3: TGTGCCAGCAGTTGGACAGGGGAAGCTTTCTTT. The chain couples TRBV6-6 to TRBJ1-1; TRBD1 aligns across 8 bases. Unmatched junction bases numbered 0, after V lost 4 bases and J lost 8 bases. The CDR3 length is 11 residues. Germline CDR1 MNHNY, CDR2 SVGAGI (reference sequence).

The chain joins TRBV6-5 to TRBJ1-1, with D unresolved. From germline, CDR1 is MNHEY and CDR2 SVGAGI. The CDR3 length is 16 residues. Trimming left V 0 bases short and J 4 bases short, with 15 bases between. CDR3 in amino acids: CASSYSPSPPSTEAFF. The CDR3, as DNA: TGTGCCAGCAGTTACTCCCCGTCGCCTCCCAGCACTGAAGCTTTCTTT.

The chain combines TRBV27 with TRBJ1-2; the match to TRBD1 covers 7 bases. Germline CDR1 reads MNHEY; CDR2 reads SMNVEV (reference sequence). The CDR3 length is 14 residues. V shed 5 bases, J shed 0 bases, and the junction held 3 bases outside the gene matches. CDR3 in DNA: TGTGCCAGCAGTGAAGGGACAGCTAACTATGGCTACACCTTC. Protein: CASSEGTANYGYTF.

This chain joins TRBV14 and TRBJ1-5; D call uncertain. V was trimmed by 8 bases and J by 2 bases, leaving 7 bases between them. The V gene's germline CDR1 is SGHDN and CDR2 FVKESK. This CDR3 comprises 12 residues. The CDR3 protein is CASSEGNQPQHF. The CDR3 region has the DNA TGTGCCAGCTCAGAGGGCAATCAGCCCCAGCATTTT.

V usage is TRBV6-5 and J usage is TRBJ1-1; perhaps TRBD1 as D (5 bases). The CDR3 sequence is 15 residues long. The germline V gene has CDR1 MNHEY and CDR2 SVGAGI. Trimming left V 6 bases short and J 4 bases short, with 18 bases between. CDR3 region: CASSPLRVRATEAFF. For the CDR3, the DNA is TGTGCCAGCAGCCCCCTCAGGGTAAGGGCCACTGAAGCTTTCTTT.

V is TRBV14 and J is TRBJ2-5; D is unclear. The V end was cut by 4 bases, the J end by 7 bases, with 7 bases between. CDR1 is SGHDN and CDR2 is FVKESK in the germline V gene. The CDR3 runs to 11 residues. For the CDR3, the DNA is TGTGCCAGCAGCCCCTTCGGGACCCAGTACTTC. Translating gives CASSPFGTQYF. Drawing the rest from reference TRBV14 and TRBJ2-5, the complete variable domain is EAGVTQFPSHSVIEKGQTVTLRCDPISGHDNLYWYRRVMGKEIKFLLHFVKESKQDESGMPNNRFLAERTGGTYSTLKVQPAELEDSGVYFCASSPFGTQYFGPGTRLLVL.

This clone has just a few counts. CDR3 in amino acids: CASSEGRGQKNIQYF. CDR3 nucleotide sequence: TGTGCCAGCAGTGAAGGTCGTGGTCAGAAAAACATTCAGTACTTC. This chain links TRBV25-1 with TRBJ2-4; D remains ambiguous. Germline loops: CDR1 MGHDK, CDR2 SYGVNS. Trimming took off 2 bases at V and 4 bases at J, with 12 bases between the two ends. CDR3 size: 15 residues.

This clone was counted a few times. This rearrangement joins TRBV6-5 to TRBJ2-5; D ambiguous. The CDR3 is 11 residues long. Germline V gene lookup returns CDR1 MNHEY and CDR2 SVGAGI. The ends were cut back, 7 bases at V and 4 bases at J, with 7 bases in the middle. Written as DNA, the CDR3 is TGTGCCAGCACTCACGGAGAGACCCAGTACTTC. It codes for CASTHGETQYF.

The chain carries TRBV15 and TRBJ2-5, with D possibly being TRBD1 (6 bases). The J call may be mistaken, given a closer DNA end match to TRBJ2-7. The CDR3 consists of 15 residues. CDR1 is LNHNV and CDR2 is YYDKDF in the germline V gene (reference sequence). CDR3 sequence reads: CATRGRDTTTYEQYF. The CDR3 bases are TGTGCCACCCGAGGCCGGGACACAACTACCTACGAGCAGTACTTC.

This clone was seen a handful of times. V gene TRBV6-1 combines with J gene TRBJ1-5; 8 bases map to TRBD1. V lost 4 bases, J lost 7 bases, and 12 bases stayed unmatched. The CDR3 length is 16 residues. Germline lookup yields CDR1 MNHNS and CDR2 SASEGT. CDR3 region: CASSVPRQGKRQPQHF. The DNA for the CDR3 is TGTGCCAGCAGTGTCCCCCGACAGGGGAAGAGACAGCCCCAGCATTTT.

V and J are TRBV10-3 and TRBJ1-5; TRBD1 is a possible D gene (6 bases). With 3 bases removed from V and 2 bases from J, the gap between germline ends came to 8 bases. This CDR3 region has 14 residues. The germline gives CDR1 ENHRY, CDR2 SYGVKD. CDR3 sequence reads: CAISEAGGNQPQHF. CDR3 bases: TGTGCCATCAGTGAAGCAGGGGGCAATCAGCCCCAGCATTTT.

The J gene is TRBJ1-4, the V gene TRBV19; the match to TRBD1 covers 7 bases. V shed 5 bases and J 4 bases; nucleotides not matched to a gene: 4. The CDR3 covers 14 residues. Germline CDR1 and CDR2: LNHDA and SQIVND (reference sequence). The CDR3 is CASSLGQLNEKLFF. The CDR3 coding sequence is TGTGCCAGTAGTCTGGGACAGCTTAATGAAAAACTGTTTTTT.

The chain is built from TRBV7-6 and TRBJ2-3; 7 nucleotides agree with TRBD2. The trim removed 6 bases at V and 1 base at J, leaving 4 bases unmatched. Germline lookup yields CDR1 SGHVS and CDR2 FNYEAQ. The CDR3 is 14 amino acids. The CDR3 loop reads CASSSGGGTDTQYF. The CDR3 DNA follows: TGTGCCAGCAGTTCTGGGGGGGGCACAGATACGCAGTATTTT.

The chain's CDR3 is CSVPPGGTDYNEQFF. In DNA, the CDR3 is TGCAGCGTTCCCCCTGGGGGCACTGACTACAATGAGCAGTTCTTC. This chain uses TRBV29-1 with TRBJ2-1; D possibly corresponds to TRBD1 (6 bases). V was cut by 5 bases and J by 3 bases, with 17 bases left in between. This CDR3 has 15 residues. CDR1 SQVTM and CDR2 ANQGSEA come from the germline V gene.

The chain couples TRBV6-5 to TRBJ1-5; TRBD1 matches at 8 bases. CDR1 and CDR2 (germline): MNHEY, SVGAGI. There are 15 residues in the CDR3. V trimming: 5 bases; J trimming: 7 bases; junction bases outside the gene matches: 10. CDR3 nucleotide sequence: TGTGCCAGCAGTAGGACCGGGACAGGTGACCAGCCCCAGCATTTT. Its translation is CASSRTGTGDQPQHF.

This chain joins TRBV18 and TRBJ2-2, with D perhaps TRBD1 (5 bases). CDR1 KGHSH and CDR2 LQKENI come from the germline V gene. CDR3 length: 13 residues. With 6 bases removed from V and 5 bases from J, the gap between germline ends came to 10 bases. The CDR3 bases are TGTGCCAGCTCGCCCCAGGGAACCGGGGAGCTGTTTTTT. It is translated as CASSPQGTGELFF.

This clone was counted between two and nine times. The chain is built from TRBV9 and TRBJ1-1, with 7 nucleotides matching TRBD1. Germline CDR1 and CDR2: SGDLS and YYNGEE. V shed 5 bases and J 3 bases; nucleotides not matched to a gene: 4. The CDR3 totals 13 residues. Here the CDR3 reads CASRRTGDTEAFF. In nucleotides, the CDR3 is TGTGCCAGCAGGAGGACAGGCGACACTGAAGCTTTCTTT. The full variable domain, in which reference TRBV9 and TRBJ1-1 provide the parts outside the CDR3, is DSGVTQTPKHLITATGQRVTLRCSPRSGDLSVYWYQQSLDQGLQFLIQYYNGEERAKGNILERFSAQQFPDLHSELNLSSLELGDSALYFCASRRTGDTEAFFGQGTRLTVV.

This clone was observed a few times. V is TRBV18 and J is TRBJ1-2; D perhaps matches TRBD1 (5 bases). The length of the CDR3 is 16 residues. Germline CDR1 reads KGHSH; CDR2 reads LQKENI. The germline V and J ends were trimmed by 5 bases and 3 bases, with 19 bases remaining between them. The CDR3 DNA reads as TGTGCCAGCTCATACCGTCGAGAGGAAGGGGACTATGGCTACACCTTC. Protein: CASSYRREEGDYGYTF.

This chain uses TRBV12-5 with TRBJ1-6, with TRBD1 as a possible D gene (5 bases). CDR1 and CDR2 (germline): LGHNT, FRNRAP. The CDR3 sequence is 13 residues long. V was cut by 1 base and J by 10 bases, with 8 bases left in between. This chain's CDR3 is CASGLGPGSPLHF. CDR3 sequence (DNA): TGTGCTAGTGGTTTGGGGCCAGGGTCACCCCTCCACTTT. Using reference TRBV12-5 and TRBJ1-6 for the parts outside the CDR3, the full variable domain is DARVTQTPRHKVTEMGQEVTMRCQPILGHNTVFWYRQTMMQGLELLAYFRNRAPLDDSGMPKDRFSAEMPDATLATLKIQPSEPRDSAVYFCASGLGPGSPLHFGNGTRLTVT.